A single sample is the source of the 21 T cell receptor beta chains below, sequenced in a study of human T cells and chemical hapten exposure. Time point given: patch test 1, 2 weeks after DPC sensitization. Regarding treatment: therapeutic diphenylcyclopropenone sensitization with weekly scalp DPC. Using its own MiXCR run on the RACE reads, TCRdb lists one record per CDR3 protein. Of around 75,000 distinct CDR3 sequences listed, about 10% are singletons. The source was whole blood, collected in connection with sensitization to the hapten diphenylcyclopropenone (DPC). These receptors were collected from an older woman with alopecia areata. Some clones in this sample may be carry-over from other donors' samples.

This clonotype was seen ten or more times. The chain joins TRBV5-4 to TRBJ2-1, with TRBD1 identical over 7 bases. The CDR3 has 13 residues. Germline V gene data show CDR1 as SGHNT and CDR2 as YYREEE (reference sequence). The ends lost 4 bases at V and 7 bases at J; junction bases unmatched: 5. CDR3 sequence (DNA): TGTGCCAGCAGCGTTAACAGGGGAAATGAGCAGTTCTTC. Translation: CASSVNRGNEQFF.

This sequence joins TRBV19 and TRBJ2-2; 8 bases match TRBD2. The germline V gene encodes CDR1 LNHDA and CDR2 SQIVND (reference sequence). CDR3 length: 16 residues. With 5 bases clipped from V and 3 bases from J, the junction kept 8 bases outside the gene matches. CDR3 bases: TGTGCCAGTAGTCCCGTGGTAGCGGGGCACACCGGGGAGCTGTTTTTT. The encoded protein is CASSPVVAGHTGELFF.

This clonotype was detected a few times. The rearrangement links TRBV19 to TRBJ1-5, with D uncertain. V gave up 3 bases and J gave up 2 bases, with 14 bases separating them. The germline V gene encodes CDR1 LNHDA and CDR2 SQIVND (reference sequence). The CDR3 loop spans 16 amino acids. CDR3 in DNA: TGTGCCAGTAGTATTCTTCTGAGATTAGGCAATCAGCCCCAGCATTTT. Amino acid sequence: CASSILLRLGNQPQHF.

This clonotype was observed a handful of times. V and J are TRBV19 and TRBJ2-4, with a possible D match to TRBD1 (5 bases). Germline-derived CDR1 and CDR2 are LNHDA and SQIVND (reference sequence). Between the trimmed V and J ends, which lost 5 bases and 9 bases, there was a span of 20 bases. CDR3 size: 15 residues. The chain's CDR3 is CASSLQESGVSIQYF. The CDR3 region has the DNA TGTGCCAGTAGTTTACAGGAGTCGGGTGTATCCATTCAGTACTTC.

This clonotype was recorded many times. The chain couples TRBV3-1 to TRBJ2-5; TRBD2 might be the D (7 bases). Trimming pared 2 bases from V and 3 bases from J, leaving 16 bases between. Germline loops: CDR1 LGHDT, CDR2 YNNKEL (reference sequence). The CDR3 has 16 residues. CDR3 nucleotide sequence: TGTGCCAGCAGCCAAAAGTGGGGGGGCCGAGAAGAGACCCAGTACTTC. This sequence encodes CASSQKWGGREETQYF.

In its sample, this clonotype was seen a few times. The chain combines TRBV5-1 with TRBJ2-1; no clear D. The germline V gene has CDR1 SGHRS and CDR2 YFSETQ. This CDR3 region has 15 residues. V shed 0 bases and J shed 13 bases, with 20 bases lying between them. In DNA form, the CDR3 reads TGCGCCAGCAGCTTGGAAGGGCAGGTATCCCTCCACCAGTTCTTC. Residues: CASSLEGQVSLHQFF.

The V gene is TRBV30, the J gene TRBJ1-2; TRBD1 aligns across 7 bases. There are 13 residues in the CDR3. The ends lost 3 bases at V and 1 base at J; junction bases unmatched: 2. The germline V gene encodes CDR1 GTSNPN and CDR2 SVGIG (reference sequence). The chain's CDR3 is CAWRGTDNYGYTF. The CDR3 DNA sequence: TGTGCCTGGAGGGGGACAGATAACTATGGCTACACCTTC.

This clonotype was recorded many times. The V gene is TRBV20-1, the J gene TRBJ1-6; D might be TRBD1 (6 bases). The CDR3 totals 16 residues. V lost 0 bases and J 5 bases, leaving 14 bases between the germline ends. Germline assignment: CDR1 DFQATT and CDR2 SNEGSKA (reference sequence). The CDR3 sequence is CSARDNGGGNNSPLHF. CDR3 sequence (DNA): TGCAGTGCTAGAGATAACGGAGGGGGTAATAATTCACCCCTCCACTTT.

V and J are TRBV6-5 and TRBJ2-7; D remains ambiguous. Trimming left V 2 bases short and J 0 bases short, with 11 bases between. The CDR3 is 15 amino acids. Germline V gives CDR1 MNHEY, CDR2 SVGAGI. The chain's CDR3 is CASSYRGYSSYEQYF. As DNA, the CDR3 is TGTGCCAGCAGTTACCGAGGATACAGCTCCTACGAGCAGTACTTC.

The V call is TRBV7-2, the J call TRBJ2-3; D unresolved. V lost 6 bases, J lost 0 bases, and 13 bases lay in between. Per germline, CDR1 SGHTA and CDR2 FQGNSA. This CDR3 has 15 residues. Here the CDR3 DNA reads TGTGCCAGCAGTTCTCAGCCTGTTAGCACAGATACGCAGTATTTT. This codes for CASSSQPVSTDTQYF.

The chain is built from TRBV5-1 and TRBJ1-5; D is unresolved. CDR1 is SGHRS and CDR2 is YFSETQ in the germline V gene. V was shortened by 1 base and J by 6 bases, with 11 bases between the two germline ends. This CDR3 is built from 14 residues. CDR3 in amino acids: CASSLNAHGQPQHF. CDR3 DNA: TGCGCCAGCAGCTTGAATGCACACGGTCAGCCCCAGCATTTT. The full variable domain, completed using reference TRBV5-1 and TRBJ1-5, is KAGVTQTPRYLIKTRGQQVTLSCSPISGHRSVSWYQQTPGQGLQFLFEYFSETQRNKGNFPGRFSGRQFSNSRSEMNVSTLELGDSALYLCASSLNAHGQPQHFGDGTRLSIL.

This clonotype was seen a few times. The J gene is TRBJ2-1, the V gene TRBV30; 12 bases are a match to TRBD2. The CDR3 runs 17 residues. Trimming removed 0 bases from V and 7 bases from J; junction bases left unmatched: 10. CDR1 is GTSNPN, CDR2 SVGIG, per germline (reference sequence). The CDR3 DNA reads TGTGCCTGGAGTGTATCGAACCTAGCGGGGGGGCCGAATGAGCAGTTCTTC. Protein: CAWSVSNLAGGPNEQFF.

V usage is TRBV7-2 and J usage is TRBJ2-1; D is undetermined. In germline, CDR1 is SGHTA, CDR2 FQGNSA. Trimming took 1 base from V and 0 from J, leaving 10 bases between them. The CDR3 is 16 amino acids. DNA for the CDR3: TGTGCCAGCAGCTTAGGGGTCTCCAGCTCCTACAATGAGCAGTTCTTC. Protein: CASSLGVSSSYNEQFF.

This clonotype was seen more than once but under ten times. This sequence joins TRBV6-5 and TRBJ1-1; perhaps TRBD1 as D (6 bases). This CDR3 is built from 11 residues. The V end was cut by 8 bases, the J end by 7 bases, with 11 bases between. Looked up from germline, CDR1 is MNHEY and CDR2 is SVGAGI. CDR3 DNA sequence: TGTGCCAGCTCCGGGGGCAGTGAAGCTTTCTTT. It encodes CASSGGSEAFF.

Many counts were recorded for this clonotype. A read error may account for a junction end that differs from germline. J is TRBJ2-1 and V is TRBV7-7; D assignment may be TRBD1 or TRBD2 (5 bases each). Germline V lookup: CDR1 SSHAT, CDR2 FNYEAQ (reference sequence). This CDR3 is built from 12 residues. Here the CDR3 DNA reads TGTGCTAGCAGCGACACCGGGGCTGAGCAGTTCTTC. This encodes CASSDTGAEQFF.

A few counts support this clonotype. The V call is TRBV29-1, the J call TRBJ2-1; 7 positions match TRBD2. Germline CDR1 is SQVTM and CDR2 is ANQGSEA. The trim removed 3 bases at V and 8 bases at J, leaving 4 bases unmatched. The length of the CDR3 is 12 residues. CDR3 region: CSVEIAGDEQFF. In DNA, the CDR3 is TGCAGCGTTGAGATAGCGGGCGATGAGCAGTTCTTC.

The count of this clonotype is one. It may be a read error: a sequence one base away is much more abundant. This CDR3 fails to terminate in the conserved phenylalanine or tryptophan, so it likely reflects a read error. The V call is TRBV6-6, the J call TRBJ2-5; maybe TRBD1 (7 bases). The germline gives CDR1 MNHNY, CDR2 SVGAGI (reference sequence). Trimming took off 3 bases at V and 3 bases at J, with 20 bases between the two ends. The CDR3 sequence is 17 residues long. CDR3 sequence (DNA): TGTGCCAGCAGTTATGGAGCCGGGGGACAGAGAGAAGAGACCCAGTACATC. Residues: CASSYGAGGQREETQYI.

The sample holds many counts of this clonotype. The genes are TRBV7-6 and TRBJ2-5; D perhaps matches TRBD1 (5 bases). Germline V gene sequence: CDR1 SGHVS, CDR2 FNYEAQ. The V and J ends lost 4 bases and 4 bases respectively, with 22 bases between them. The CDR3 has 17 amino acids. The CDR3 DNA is TGTGCCAGCAGCTCTCCCTATAGTAGGCAGGGCCGAGAGACCCAGTACTTC. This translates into CASSSPYSRQGRETQYF.

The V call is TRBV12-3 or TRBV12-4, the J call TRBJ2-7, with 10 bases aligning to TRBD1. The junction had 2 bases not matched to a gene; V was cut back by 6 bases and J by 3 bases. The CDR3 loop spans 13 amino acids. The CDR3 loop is CASRRTGGYEQYF. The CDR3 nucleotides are TGTGCCAGCAGGCGGACAGGGGGCTACGAGCAGTACTTC.

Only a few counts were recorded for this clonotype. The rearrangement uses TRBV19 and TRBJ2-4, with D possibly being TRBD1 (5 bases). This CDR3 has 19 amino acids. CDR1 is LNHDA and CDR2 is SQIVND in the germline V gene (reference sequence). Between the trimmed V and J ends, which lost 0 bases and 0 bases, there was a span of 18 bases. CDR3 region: CASSIDHRQGILAKNIQYF. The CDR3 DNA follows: TGTGCCAGTAGTATAGATCACAGGCAGGGCATACTAGCCAAAAACATTCAGTACTTC. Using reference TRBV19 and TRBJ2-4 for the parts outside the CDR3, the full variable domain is DGGITQSPKYLFRKEGQNVTLSCEQNLNHDAMYWYRQDPGQGLRLIYYSQIVNDFQKGDIAEGYSVSREKKESFPLTVTSAQKNPTAFYLCASSIDHRQGILAKNIQYFGAGTRLSVL.

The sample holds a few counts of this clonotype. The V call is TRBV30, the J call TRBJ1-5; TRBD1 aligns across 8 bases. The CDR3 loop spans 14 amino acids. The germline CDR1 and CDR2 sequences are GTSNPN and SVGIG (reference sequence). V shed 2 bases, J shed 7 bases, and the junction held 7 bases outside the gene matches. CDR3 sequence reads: CAWSRTGSYQPQHF. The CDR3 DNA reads TGTGCCTGGAGTCGGACAGGGTCCTACCAGCCCCAGCATTTT.